This TCR beta chain was obtained from a study of PD-L1 blockade in urothelial cancer. About the study: Researchers looked at the blood 3 weeks (second dose) and 6 weeks after treatment began. A median around 150,000 T cells were found in blood samples.

Time point here: pretreatment peripheral blood. Here immunoSEQ multiplex PCR was the method, and the copy in TCRdb shows in-frame clones only, minus some. The sample includes approximately 90,000 clones, about 85% of them seen just once. The ends were cut back, 7 bases at V and 6 bases at J, with 25 bases in the middle. This CDR3 region has 17 residues. The germline gives CDR1 LNHDA, CDR2 SQIVND (reference sequence). The count of this clone is one. The receptor's source is a man aged 55 to 70 with urothelial cancer. The material sequenced was PBMCs, taken around atezolizumab (anti-PD-L1) treatment. The chain has TRBV19 and TRBJ1-5, with D possibly being TRBD1 (5 bases). The CDR3 DNA is TGTGCCAGTACCGACACCCGGGGGGGTTGGGGGGGTCAGCCCCAGCATTTT. The encoded protein is CASTDTRGGWGGQPQHF.